The 12 T cell receptor beta chains presented below share a single source sample, sequenced in a study of T cell responses to AZD1222 COVID-19 vaccine. TCRdb's copy holds only in-frame clones and misses some; the assay was immunoSEQ multiplex PCR. Found here are roughly 170,000 clones, roughly 87% of them singletons; the top ten hold about 2.8%. The sequenced sample was peripheral blood, obtained on day 0 of AZD1222 vaccination. All receptors come from an adult in good health.

The rearrangement uses TRBV28 and TRBJ1-1; 8 nucleotides align to TRBD1. CDR1 is MDHEN and CDR2 is SYDVKM in the germline V gene. With V trimmed by 6 bases and J by 4 bases, 10 bases remained unmatched. This CDR3 region has 15 residues. CDR3 coding DNA: TGTGCCAGCAGGTCTCAGGGGGCGGAGGGCACTGAAGCTTTCTTT. Protein product: CASRSQGAEGTEAFF.

This chain joins TRBV19 and TRBJ1-3; no reliable D call. Germline CDR1 is LNHDA and CDR2 is SQIVND (reference sequence). V lost 5 bases, J lost 0 bases, and 14 bases lay in between. This CDR3 is built from 16 residues. DNA for the CDR3: TGTGCCAGTAGTCGACTGCCGCTGAGCTCTGGAAACACCATATATTTT. Amino acid sequence: CASSRLPLSSGNTIYF.

This chain connects TRBV7-6 to TRBJ2-3, with D possibly TRBD2 on 6 matching bases. The germline V gene encodes CDR1 SGHVS and CDR2 FNYEAQ. This CDR3 is built from 16 residues. V gave up 5 bases and J gave up 3 bases, with 18 bases separating them. CDR3 region: CASSPGVSGLTDTQYF. As DNA, the CDR3 is TGTGCCAGCAGCCCCGGCGTTAGCGGCCTTACAGATACGCAGTATTTT.

This chain uses TRBV30 with TRBJ2-1; 10 nucleotides line up with TRBD2. With V trimmed by 5 bases and J by 5 bases, 9 bases remained unmatched. CDR1 GTSNPN and CDR2 SVGIG come from the germline V gene (reference sequence). This CDR3 spans 15 amino acids. The CDR3 DNA reads TGTGCCTGGGCAGCCGGGACTAGCGACCACAATGAGCAGTTCTTC. It specifies CAWAAGTSDHNEQFF.

The gene calls are TRBV9 and TRBJ1-3; D is uncertain. From germline, CDR1 is SGDLS and CDR2 YYNGEE. The CDR3 runs to 13 residues. Trimming cost V 2 bases and J 4 bases, with 7 bases left between them. The CDR3 sequence is CASSVDSGNTIYF. The CDR3 DNA reads TGTGCCAGCAGCGTGGATTCCGGAAACACCATATATTTT.

CDR3 region: CASSLGRDTDTQYF. CDR3 DNA sequence: TGTGCCAGCAGCTTAGGCAGGGACACAGATACGCAGTATTTT. The chain carries TRBV11-3 and TRBJ2-3, with D tentatively TRBD1 (5 bases). V lost 1 base and J lost 2, with 7 bases in between. The V gene's germline CDR1 is SGHNT and CDR2 YENEEA. The CDR3 extends over 14 amino acids.

This clone showed up just a few times. V and J are TRBV12-3 or TRBV12-4 and TRBJ1-2; 7 bases match TRBD1. This CDR3 is 13 amino acids long. Unmatched junction bases numbered 9, after V lost 6 bases and J lost 8 bases. CDR3 DNA: TGTGCCAGCAGAGTGTTGACAGGGTGGGGCTACACCTTC. It encodes CASRVLTGWGYTF.

This chain joins TRBV2 and TRBJ2-1; 8 nucleotides align to TRBD2. The germline CDR1 and CDR2 sequences are SNHLY and FYNNEI. V gave up 1 base and J gave up 6 bases; unmatched junction bases: 8. The CDR3 has 16 residues. The CDR3 sequence: CASSEGPGGRGNEQFF. In DNA, the CDR3 is TGTGCCAGCAGTGAAGGTCCGGGAGGGCGGGGCAATGAGCAGTTCTTC. Filled out from reference TRBV2 and TRBJ2-1, the complete variable domain reads EPEVTQTPSHQVTQMGQEVILRCVPISNHLYFYWYRQILGQKVEFLVSFYNNEISEKSEIFDDQFSVERPDGSNFTLKIRSTKLEDSAMYFCASSEGPGGRGNEQFFGPGTRLTVL.

This clone was counted only a few times. The chain carries TRBV10-3 and TRBJ2-7, with 8 bases identical to TRBD2. J gave up 0 bases and V 5 bases, and 12 bases lay outside the gene matches. The CDR3 has 17 amino acids. Per the germline V gene, CDR1 is ENHRY and CDR2 is SYGVKD. CDR3 nucleotides: TGTGCCATCAGTCGGTACTCGGGACTAGGGAGCTCCTACGAGCAGTACTTC. Translated: CAISRYSGLGSSYEQYF.

In this sample, this clone turned up once. The chain uses TRBV19 and TRBJ2-5; D not certain. The V end was cut by 6 bases, the J end by 5 bases, with 19 bases between. This CDR3 has 15 amino acids. The V gene's germline CDR1 is LNHDA and CDR2 SQIVND (reference sequence). CDR3 protein: CASRPQLMGTETQYF. CDR3 DNA: TGTGCCAGTAGACCGCAGTTAATGGGCACGGAGACCCAGTACTTC.

The chain is built from TRBV19 and TRBJ1-1; perhaps TRBD1 as D (5 bases). V gave up 1 base and J gave up 5 bases, with 14 bases separating them. CDR3 length equals 15 residues. Germline CDR1 is LNHDA and CDR2 is SQIVND (reference sequence). The CDR3 DNA sequence: TGTGCCAGTAGTATAGTAGACAGTTTGGGGACTGAAGCTTTCTTT. Translated, it gives CASSIVDSLGTEAFF.

V and J are TRBV3-1 (or the pseudogene TRBV3-2) and TRBJ2-2; D may match TRBD1 or TRBD2 (5 bases each). Germline CDR1 is LGHDT and CDR2 is YNNKEL (reference sequence). The CDR3 length is 14 residues. V lost 11 bases and J 13 bases, leaving 26 bases between the germline ends. CDR3 nucleotides: TGTGCCCCTTTTACGGGACCCTGGGTGGGTGGGCTGTTTTTT. Encoded protein: CAPFTGPWVGGLFF.